The present T cell receptor beta chain was sequenced within a study of response to subunit inactivated influenza vaccine (dated by TCRdb to the late 2010s). About the full investigation: Deep quantitative T cell receptor repertoire profiling was used in the study to track responses to a trivalent subunit inactivated influenza vaccine. Study-level results and caveats: The authors suggested that each seasonal influenza vaccination may recruit only a limited number of new T cells.

CDR1 and CDR2, looked up from the germline V gene (reference sequence), are GTSNPN and SVGIG. Taken from cysteine to phenylalanine, the CDR3 has 13 residues. Just CDR3 DNA is preserved here, 39 bases in frame from base 1. Clipping removes 2 bases from V and 6 bases from J, with 7 as the unmatched junction base count. Library construction relied on RT-PCR. Sequencing instrument: Illumina HiSeq 2500. The public reads were quality trimmed at Q25 with fastp and then assembled into clones with MiXCR by TCRdb, keeping productive beta chains. Under each unique CDR3 protein, matching rows form one entry showing the most common genes and DNA. This sample is represented by roughly 570,000 distinct CDR3 sequences; 12% to 15% of them were singletons. The ten most abundant clones make up 11% of the sample. In the case of this clonotype: Its antigen has not been determined. Base qualities are not recorded, but no much larger clone differs from it by a single base.

The source was PBMCs from blood, collected approximately 13 days after vaccination. The V gene is TRBV30 and the J gene is TRBJ2-7, with TRBD2 identical over 7 junction bases. The TCR originated in a middle-aged man who received an inactivated influenza vaccine. Donor details come from another sample of the same person, matched by shared clones. The CDR3 protein is CAWSLGLAGEQYF. The nucleotide sequence is TGTGCCTGGAGTTTAGGATTAGCGGGCGAGCAGTACTTC.